This is a list of T cell receptor beta chains from one sample in a study of cytomegalovirus exposure and HLA in healthy donors. Produced via immunoSEQ multiplex PCR; TCRdb's table is partial and in-frame only. The sample gives over 150,000 clones, more than 70% of which show up once; around 1.5% is in the top ten. The sequenced sample consisted of PBMCs. These receptor sequences come from a man in his 60s in good health and CMV-seronegative. Both conserved end residues are part of each CDR3. Clone size is stated in some rows and not others, as once, few, many or a class when expanded.

abundance,j_gene,v_gene,CDR3aa
.,TRBJ1-1,TRBV6-5,CASSRPTGVGTEAFF
.,TRBJ2-3,TRBV7-9,CASSLTSGGAPSTDTQYF
.,TRBJ2-7,TRBV6-6,CASSYPEQGFHEQYF
.,TRBJ2-1,TRBV7-9,CASSPDFAVYNEQFF
.,TRBJ2-7,TRBV2,CASSDPGTEIYEQYF
.,TRBJ2-1,TRBV13,CASSLGRLTSGRGDEQFF
.,TRBJ1-4,TRBV25-1,CASTTGGVEKLFF
.,TRBJ1-3,TRBV6-1,CASSEQGPSSGNTIYF
once,TRBJ1-3,TRBV19,CASSIPQAYSGNTIYF
few,TRBJ2-7,TRBV7-2,CASSLAGAGYEQYF
.,TRBJ2-3,TRBV19,CASSIRRSDTQYF
.,TRBJ1-4,TRBV19,CASSRVPGVPNEKLFF
.,TRBJ1-4,TRBV5-1,CASSHGGGEEKLFF
few,TRBJ2-1,TRBV19,CASTQTSGRSFEQFF
few,TRBJ2-1,TRBV12-5,CASGTTRGDYYNEQFF
.,TRBJ2-3,TRBV7-9,CASSLGQEGTDTQYF
.,TRBJ2-7,TRBV15,CATSRRQGSSYEQYF
.,TRBJ1-1,TRBV2,CASSVSGGYTEAFF
once,TRBJ1-2,TRBV10-2,CASTRGYTF
few,TRBJ1-3,TRBV7-2,CASRPGGSGGNTIYF
.,TRBJ2-3,TRBV5-1,CASSFGTSGTTDTQYF
once,TRBJ1-2,TRBV7-2,CASSQQITGTAYGYTF
.,TRBJ2-7,TRBV6-5,CASSPTGRREQYF
.,TRBJ2-2,TRBV21-1,CASSKTWTGGRGNTGELFF
.,TRBJ1-5,TRBV7-2,CASSLFPRGRNQPQHF
once,.,TRBV5-4,CASSRGLESSYEQYF
.,TRBJ1-1,TRBV12-1,CASSSDRARTEAFF
.,TRBJ2-7,TRBV27,CAVRTGPASEQYF
.,TRBJ2-5,TRBV28,CASRGELGGKETQYF
.,TRBJ1-3,TRBV6-4,CASSDDRGLFYSGNTIYF
.,TRBJ1-5,TRBV28,CASISAGGNQPQHF
.,TRBJ2-5,TRBV18,CASSQSGTGGETQYF
.,TRBJ2-7,TRBV11-2,CASSPRVYEQYF
.,TRBJ2-7,TRBV4-3,CASSQAGADEQYF
once,TRBJ2-2,TRBV19,CASSRLAGGYTGELFF
.,TRBJ2-7,TRBV6-1,CASSEAAMREQYF
.,TRBJ1-2,TRBV6-6,CASSQIPGQGYDGYTF
.,TRBJ2-7,TRBV10-2,CASNPGQGEGEQYF
.,TRBJ1-5,TRBV6-6,CASSYPGQGLQPQHF
.,TRBJ2-3,TRBV10-3,CAITTGGATDTQYF
.,TRBJ1-1,TRBV7-9,CASSLESSLAFF
.,.,TRBV2,CASRDDSHEQYF
.,TRBJ1-1,TRBV6-4,CASSDSRGTEAFF
.,TRBJ2-1,TRBV4-3,CASSLTGGGDNEQFF
few,TRBJ1-4,TRBV6-6,CASSPIGTGGDEKLFF
.,TRBJ2-6,TRBV28,CASSFLSTSGGSSGANVLTF
.,TRBJ2-4,TRBV19,CASSIASIQYF
.,TRBJ1-5,TRBV30,CAWSVRLPGHRVPLIDSNQPQHF
.,TRBJ1-2,TRBV7-9,CASSTRQAGYTF
few,TRBJ2-3,TRBV5-1,CASSLEVAGLDTQYF
once,TRBJ2-5,TRBV11-3,CASSLQSGVDETQYF